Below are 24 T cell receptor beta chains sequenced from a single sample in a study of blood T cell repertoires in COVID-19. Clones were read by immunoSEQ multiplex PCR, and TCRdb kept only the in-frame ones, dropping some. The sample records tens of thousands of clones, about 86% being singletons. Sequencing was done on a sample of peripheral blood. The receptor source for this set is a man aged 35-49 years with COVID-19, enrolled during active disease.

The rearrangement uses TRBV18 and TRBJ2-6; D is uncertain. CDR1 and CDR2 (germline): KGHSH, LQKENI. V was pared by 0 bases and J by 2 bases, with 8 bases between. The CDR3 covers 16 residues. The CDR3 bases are TGTGCCAGCTCACCACCGGGTGAGGCTGGGGCCAACGTCCTGACTTTC. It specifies CASSPPGEAGANVLTF.

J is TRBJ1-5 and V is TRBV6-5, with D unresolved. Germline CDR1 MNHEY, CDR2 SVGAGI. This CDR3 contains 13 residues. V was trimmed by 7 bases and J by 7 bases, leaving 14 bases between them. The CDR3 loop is CASMSIGGQPQHF. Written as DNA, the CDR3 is TGTGCCAGCATGTCGATTGGAGGGCAGCCCCAGCATTTT.

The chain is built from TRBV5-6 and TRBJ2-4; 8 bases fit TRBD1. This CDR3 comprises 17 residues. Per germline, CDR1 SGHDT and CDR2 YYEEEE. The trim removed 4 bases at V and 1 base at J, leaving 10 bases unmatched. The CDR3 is CASSTLQGVRAKNIQYF. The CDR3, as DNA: TGTGCCAGCAGCACTCTACAGGGGGTACGGGCCAAAAACATTCAGTACTTC. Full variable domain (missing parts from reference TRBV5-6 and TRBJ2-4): DAGVTQSPTHLIKTRGQQVTLRCSPKSGHDTVSWYQQALGQGPQFIFQYYEEEERQRGNFPDRFSGHQFPNYSSELNVNALLLGDSALYLCASSTLQGVRAKNIQYFGAGTRLSVL.

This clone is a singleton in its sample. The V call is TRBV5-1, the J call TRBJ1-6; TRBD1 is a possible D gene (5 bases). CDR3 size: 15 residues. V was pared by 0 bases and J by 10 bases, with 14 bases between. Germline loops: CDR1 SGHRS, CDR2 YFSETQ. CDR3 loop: CASSLDAGPSSPLHF. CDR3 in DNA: TGCGCCAGCAGCTTGGACGCAGGGCCTTCGTCACCCCTCCACTTT. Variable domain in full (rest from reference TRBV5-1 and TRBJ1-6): KAGVTQTPRYLIKTRGQQVTLSCSPISGHRSVSWYQQTPGQGLQFLFEYFSETQRNKGNFPGRFSGRQFSNSRSEMNVSTLELGDSALYLCASSLDAGPSSPLHFGNGTRLTVT.

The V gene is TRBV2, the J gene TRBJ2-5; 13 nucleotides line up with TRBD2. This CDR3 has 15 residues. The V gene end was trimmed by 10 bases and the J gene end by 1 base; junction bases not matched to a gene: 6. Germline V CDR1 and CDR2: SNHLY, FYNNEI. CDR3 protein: CATGGLAGSQETQYF. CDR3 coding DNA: TGTGCCACGGGGGGACTAGCGGGGTCCCAAGAGACCCAGTACTTC.

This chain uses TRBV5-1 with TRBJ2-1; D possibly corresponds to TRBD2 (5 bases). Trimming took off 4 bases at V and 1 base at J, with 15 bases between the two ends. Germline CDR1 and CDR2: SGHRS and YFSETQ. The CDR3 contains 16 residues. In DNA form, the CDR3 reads TGCGCCAGCAGCCTCTCCCTAGCAATTTCCTACAATGAGCAGTTCTTC. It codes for CASSLSLAISYNEQFF.

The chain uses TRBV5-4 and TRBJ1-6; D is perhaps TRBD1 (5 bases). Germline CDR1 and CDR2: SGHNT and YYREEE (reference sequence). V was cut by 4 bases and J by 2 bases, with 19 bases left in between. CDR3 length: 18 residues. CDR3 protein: CASSQHLSGEAYNSPLHF. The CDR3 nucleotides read TGTGCCAGCAGCCAACATTTGTCGGGGGAAGCCTATAATTCACCCCTCCACTTT.

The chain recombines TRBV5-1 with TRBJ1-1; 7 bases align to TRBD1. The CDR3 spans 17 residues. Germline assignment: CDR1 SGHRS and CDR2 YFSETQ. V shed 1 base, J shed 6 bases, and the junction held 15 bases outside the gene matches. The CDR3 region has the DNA TGCGCCAGCAGCTTGCGGTCCAAAACACAGGGGACGGCTGAAGCTTTCTTT. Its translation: CASSLRSKTQGTAEAFF.

The CDR3 reads CASSLSRGQDEQFF. For the CDR3, the DNA is TGTGCCAGCAGTTTAAGCAGGGGGCAGGATGAGCAGTTCTTC. This rearrangement joins TRBV28 to TRBJ2-1, with 8 bases that match TRBD1. The germline V gene encodes CDR1 MDHEN and CDR2 SYDVKM. Trimming cost V 2 bases and J 8 bases; bases outside gene matches: 5. The CDR3 consists of 14 residues.

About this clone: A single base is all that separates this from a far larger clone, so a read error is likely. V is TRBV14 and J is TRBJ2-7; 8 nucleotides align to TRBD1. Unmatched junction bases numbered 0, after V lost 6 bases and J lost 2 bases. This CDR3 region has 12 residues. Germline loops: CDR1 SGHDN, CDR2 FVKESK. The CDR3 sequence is CASRQGAYEQYF. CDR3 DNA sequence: TGTGCCAGCAGACAGGGGGCCTACGAGCAGTACTTC.

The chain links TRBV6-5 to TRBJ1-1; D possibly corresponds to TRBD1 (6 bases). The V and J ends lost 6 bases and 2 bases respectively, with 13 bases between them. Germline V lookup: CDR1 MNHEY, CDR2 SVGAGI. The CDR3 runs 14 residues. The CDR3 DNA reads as TGTGCCAGCAGGCACAGGGTGAGAAACACTGAAGCTTTCTTT. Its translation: CASRHRVRNTEAFF.

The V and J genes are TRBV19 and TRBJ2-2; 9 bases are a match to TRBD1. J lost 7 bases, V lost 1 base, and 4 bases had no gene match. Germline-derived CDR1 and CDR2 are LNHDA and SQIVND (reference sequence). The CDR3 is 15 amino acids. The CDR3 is CASSIGDRVFGELFF. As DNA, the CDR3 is TGTGCCAGTAGTATAGGGGACAGGGTGTTCGGGGAGCTGTTTTTT. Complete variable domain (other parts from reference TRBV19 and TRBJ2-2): DGGITQSPKYLFRKEGQNVTLSCEQNLNHDAMYWYRQDPGQGLRLIYYSQIVNDFQKGDIAEGYSVSREKKESFPLTVTSAQKNPTAFYLCASSIGDRVFGELFFGEGSRLTVL.

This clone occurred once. CDR3 loop: CASSPGGGGRVNTEAFF. The CDR3 nucleotides are TGTGCCAGCAGCCCCGGGGGGGGAGGGAGAGTGAACACTGAAGCTTTCTTT. V gene TRBV13 combines with J gene TRBJ1-1, with a weak D call TRBD1 (5 bases). CDR3 size: 17 residues. Germline values: CDR1 PRHDT, CDR2 FYEKMQ (reference sequence). V was pared by 5 bases and J by 0 bases, with 19 bases between.

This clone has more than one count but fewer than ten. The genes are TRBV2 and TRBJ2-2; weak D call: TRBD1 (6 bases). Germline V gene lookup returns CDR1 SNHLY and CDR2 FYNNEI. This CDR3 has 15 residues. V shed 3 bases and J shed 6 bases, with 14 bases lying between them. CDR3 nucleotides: TGTGCCAGCAGTGAGGGCAGGGGAAACTCCGGGGAGCTGTTTTTT. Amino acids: CASSEGRGNSGELFF.

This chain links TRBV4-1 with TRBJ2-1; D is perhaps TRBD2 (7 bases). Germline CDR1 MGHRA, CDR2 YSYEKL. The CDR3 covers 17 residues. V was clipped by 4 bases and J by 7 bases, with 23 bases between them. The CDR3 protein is CASSLIGGRGPGNEQFF. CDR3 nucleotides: TGCGCCAGCAGCCTCATTGGCGGGCGGGGGCCGGGGAATGAGCAGTTCTTC.

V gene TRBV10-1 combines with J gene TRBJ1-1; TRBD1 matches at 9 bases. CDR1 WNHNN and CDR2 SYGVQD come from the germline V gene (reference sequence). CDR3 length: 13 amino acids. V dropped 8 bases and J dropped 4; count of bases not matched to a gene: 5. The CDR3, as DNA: TGCGCCAGCTCACAGGGGGCGTTCACTGAAGCTTTCTTT. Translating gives CASSQGAFTEAFF.

CDR3 sequence reads: CATSDRKGAGWASYEQYF. The CDR3 DNA sequence: TGTGCCACCAGTGATCGTAAGGGGGCAGGGTGGGCTTCCTACGAGCAGTACTTC. This rearrangement joins TRBV24-1 to TRBJ2-7; the match to TRBD1 covers 7 bases. This CDR3 has 18 residues. Germline CDR1 and CDR2: KGHDR and SFDVKD. V shed 3 bases, J shed 1 base, and the junction held 14 bases outside the gene matches.

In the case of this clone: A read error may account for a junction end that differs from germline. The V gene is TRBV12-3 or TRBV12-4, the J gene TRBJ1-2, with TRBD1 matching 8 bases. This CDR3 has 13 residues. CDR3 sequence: CASRPSGTGSRFF. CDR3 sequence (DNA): TGTGCCAGCAGACCCTCCGGGACAGGCTCTCGGTTCTTC.

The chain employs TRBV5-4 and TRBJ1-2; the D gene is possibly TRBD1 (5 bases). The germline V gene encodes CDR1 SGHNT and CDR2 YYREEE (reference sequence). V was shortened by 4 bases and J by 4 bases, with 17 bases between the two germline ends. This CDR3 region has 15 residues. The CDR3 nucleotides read TGTGCCAGCAGCGGGGGAGGGCCAGGTAGCTATGGCTACACCTTC. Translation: CASSGGGPGSYGYTF.

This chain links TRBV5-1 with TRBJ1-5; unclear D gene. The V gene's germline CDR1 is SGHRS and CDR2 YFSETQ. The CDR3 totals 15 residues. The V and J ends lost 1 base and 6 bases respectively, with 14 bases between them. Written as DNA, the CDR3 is TGCGCCAGCAGCTTGAATCCAGGTCAAGGTCAGCCCCAGCATTTT. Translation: CASSLNPGQGQPQHF.

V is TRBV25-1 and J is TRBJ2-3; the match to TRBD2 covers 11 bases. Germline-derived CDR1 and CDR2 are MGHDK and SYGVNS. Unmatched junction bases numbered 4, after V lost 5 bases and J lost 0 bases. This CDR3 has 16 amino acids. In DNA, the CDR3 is TGTGCCAGCAGTTCCCCTAGCGGGGGGAGCACAGATACGCAGTATTTT. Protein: CASSSPSGGSTDTQYF. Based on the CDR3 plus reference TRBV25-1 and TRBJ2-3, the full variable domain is EADIYQTPRYLVIGTGKKITLECSQTMGHDKMYWYQQDPGMELHLIHYSYGVNSTEKGDLSSESTVSRIRTEHFPLTLESARPSHTSQYLCASSSPSGGSTDTQYFGPGTRLTVL.

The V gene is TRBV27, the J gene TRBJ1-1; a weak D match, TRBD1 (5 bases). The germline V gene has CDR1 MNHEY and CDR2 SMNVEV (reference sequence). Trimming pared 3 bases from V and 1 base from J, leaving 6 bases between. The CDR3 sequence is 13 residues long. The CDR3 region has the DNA TGTGCCAGCAGTTTCCAGGGGAACACTGAAGCTTTCTTT. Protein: CASSFQGNTEAFF.

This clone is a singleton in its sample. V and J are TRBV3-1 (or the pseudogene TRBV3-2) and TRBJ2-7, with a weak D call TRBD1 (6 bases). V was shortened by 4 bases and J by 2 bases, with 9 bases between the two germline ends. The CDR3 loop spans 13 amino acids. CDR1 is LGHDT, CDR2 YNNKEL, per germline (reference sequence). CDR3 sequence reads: CASSRGQTYEQYF. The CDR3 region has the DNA TGTGCCAGCAGCCGCGGACAGACCTACGAGCAGTACTTC.

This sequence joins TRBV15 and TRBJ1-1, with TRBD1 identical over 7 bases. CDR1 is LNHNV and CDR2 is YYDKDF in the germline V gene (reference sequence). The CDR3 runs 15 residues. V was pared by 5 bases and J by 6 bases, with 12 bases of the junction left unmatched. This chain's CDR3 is CATSPRDRGGSEAFF. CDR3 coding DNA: TGTGCCACCAGCCCTCGGGACAGAGGCGGCTCTGAAGCTTTCTTT.